Presented here are 3 T cell receptor beta chains from one specimen sequenced in a study of blood T cell repertoires in COVID-19. Sequencing used immunoSEQ multiplex PCR; TCRdb keeps in-frame clones, though not all of them. Of about 170,000 clones in the sample, 86% were seen once. Material for sequencing was peripheral blood. These receptors all stem from a man aged 45 to 65 with active or convalescent COVID-19.

The chain combines TRBV7-2 with TRBJ1-2; 8 bases line up with TRBD1. Germline V gene sequence: CDR1 SGHTA, CDR2 FQGNSA. The CDR3 extends over 16 amino acids. The V gene end was trimmed by 1 base and the J gene end by 5 bases; junction bases not matched to a gene: 9. Here the CDR3 reads CASSLDLQGARYGYTF. The CDR3 DNA reads as TGTGCCAGCAGCTTAGACCTCCAGGGGGCGAGGTATGGCTACACCTTC. The variable domain in full, with the rest retrieved from reference TRBV7-2 and TRBJ1-2, is GAGVSQSPSNKVTEKGKDVELRCDPISGHTALYWYRQSLGQGLEFLIYFQGNSAPDKSGLPSDRFSAERTGGSVSTLTIQRTQQEDSAVYLCASSLDLQGARYGYTFGSGTRLTVV.

The table lists this clone with a few counts. The J gene is TRBJ2-1, the V gene TRBV2, with 11 nucleotides matching TRBD2. The germline V gene has CDR1 SNHLY and CDR2 FYNNEI. This CDR3 is 13 amino acids long. The V and J ends lost 7 bases and 9 bases, in that order; junction bases with no gene match: 5. The CDR3: CASKLAGGPEQFF. For the CDR3, the DNA is TGTGCCAGCAAATTAGCGGGGGGGCCTGAGCAGTTCTTC.

This rearrangement joins TRBV29-1 to TRBJ1-2, with 12 bases lining up with TRBD1. The CDR3 runs 14 residues. Germline CDR1 reads SQVTM; CDR2 reads ANQGSEA. Losses at the gene ends were 5 bases for V and 7 bases for J; bases not matched to a gene: 8. The CDR3 region has the DNA TGCAGCGTTTCTCCGGGACAGGGGGCGGGTGGCTACACCTTC. It yields the protein CSVSPGQGAGGYTF.